The entry below gives a single T cell receptor (beta chain) sequence along with its context. The clone's antigen remains unknown. No much larger clone is present one base from it, and per-base qualities are unavailable. The cohort consisted of approximately 670 healthy bone marrow donors. All cohort members were sampled while nominally healthy, although unrecorded immune exposures were likely present. The donor tested CMV seronegative, placing the donor among the approximately 400 seronegative members of the cohort. A peripheral blood sample was collected from each donor, and TCR beta sequencing was performed on peripheral blood mononuclear cells. The Qiagen DNeasy Blood Extraction Kit was used to extract genomic DNA from the blood cell samples. This record belongs to a study of cytomegalovirus exposure and HLA in healthy donors (dated by TCRdb to 2017 to 2019). About the study as a whole: An earlier analysis of 587 of the donors reported approximately 300 Gb of sequence data and more than 90 million unique TCR beta sequences from about 179 million T cells. Several DR-DQ haplotypes were handled as single units for association and clustering because linkage in the cohort was strong. A later analysis re-analyzed previously published TCR beta repertoires from about 600 donors and added high-resolution HLA genotyping to study TCR occurrence patterns. An earlier analysis of nearly 600 of the donors applied high-throughput TCR beta sequencing to assess whether each TCR beta V gene segment acted as functional or pseudogenic. Donor age, sex, ethnicity and CMV serostatus were collected together with the repertoire data. Across under 500 genotyped donors of the cohort, an average of 235,054 unique TCR beta nucleotide sequences per donor were sequenced, and roughly a sixth of those sequences were non-productive. The study aimed to test whether signatures of past pathogen exposure could be identified by cataloging public T cell receptors. Of the roughly 390 genotyped donors, around 81% fell in the genetic ancestry cluster associated with self-reported Caucasian donors. Class I and class II HLA loci were covered by the typing at four-digit resolution. The T cell repertoires of 666 subjects were profiled by immunosequencing and related to cytomegalovirus serostatus. The number of donors typed differed by locus, with roughly 620-630 for A, B, C, DRB1 and DQB1, more than 500 for DQA1, 600 to 610 for DPA1, and around 430 for DPB1. In a later genetic analysis, genome-wide SNP genotypes for about 55% of the roughly 700 donors were used, and that subset was treated as a discovery cohort. In the later analysis, no new phenotypic data were used to find candidate immune exposures; instead, reliance was placed on TCR beta sequences and their occurrence across donors. A separate validation cohort of 100 to 150 different subjects was used in addition to the roughly 670-subject first cohort. An early release covering about 600 HLA-typed donors comprised about 300 gigabases of sequencing data and around 80 million unique TCR sequences. All discovery cohort repertoires had been generated using a single sequencing platform. The study combined high-throughput TCR immunosequencing, statistical association of individual TCRs with disease status, and machine learning to predict cytomegalovirus infection status.

Broader findings and caveats from the paper: Cytomegalovirus status was reported to be diagnosed by the classifier with high specificity and sensitivity in both the original and validation cohorts. Compared with the 666-donor mean, donors in an Asian-associated ancestry cluster had fewer N-insertions in productive TCRs, according to a later genetic analysis. Linkage disequilibrium might explain the correlated functional status among segregating V segments, but an unknown experimental factor could not be ruled out. A later analysis reported that several top co-occurrence clusters appeared linked to parvovirus B19, influenza, CMV and Epstein-Barr virus. The study listed 150 to 200 TCR beta chains as associated with cytomegalovirus. An association between a missense DCLRE1C variant and V-gene and J-gene trimming of TCR beta chains was found in a later genetic analysis and replicated in an independent cohort. Across donors, most TCR sequences were observed very rarely, whereas some public TCRs were present in many individuals. At a false discovery rate of 0.05, a later analysis linked about 17,000 TCR beta sequences to specific HLA alleles. Assigning TCR associations to individual alleles was difficult when HLA alleles, especially DR and DQ, strongly co-occurred. In vitro tests confirmed that a few of the cytomegalovirus-associated TCR beta chains recognize cytomegalovirus antigens. Sequencing depth was assumed to be roughly uniform across donors in the presence/absence analyses, though that assumption may not hold. Broadly in line with IMGT annotations, most TCR beta V segments showed up in productive rearrangements about 90% or about 30% of the time in an earlier analysis of about 500 of the donors. According to a later analysis, most CMV-associated TCR beta chains appeared to be HLA-restricted, and the HLA associations seemed to be driven largely by CMV exposure. Because HLA typing was unavailable for some donors at each locus, only the typed subset was used in association tests. In a later analysis, TCR association rates were found to vary across HLA loci, with the most associated TCRs seen for DRB1 alleles and the fewest for HLA-C alleles. A further reported finding was that TCR beta sequences accurately predicted the HLA-A and HLA-B alleles for most subjects in the first cohort. The authors suggested that the approach could potentially be generalized to other disease states and immunological phenotypes. Immune exposure information for the cohort was limited to CMV serostatus. Because counts were too low, approximately 15 rarely observed V segments, including chromosome 9 orphons, were excluded from the earlier analysis of some 590 of the donors. A cluster of highly shared sequence variants was judged likely to be a technical artifact of the sequencing pipeline. In a later analysis, HLA-associated TCR beta chains were found to be more clonally expanded and to have lower generation probabilities than equally common non-associated chains. The cohort was sequenced for TCR beta chains only, and without alpha or paired-chain data the features that could be detected were limited.

Receptor amplification or capture employed the immunoSEQ multiplex PCR assay. A mixture of 60 forward primers for TCR Vbeta segments and 13 reverse primers for TCR Jbeta segments was used in the multiplex PCR. The CDR3 region of rearranged TCR beta genes was amplified from genomic DNA with a multiplex PCR assay. Amplified TCR beta libraries were sequenced as 87-base-pair reads on the Illumina HiSeq System. The authors' analysis ran thus. A later analysis counted 75 million to 100 million unique TCR beta chains across the 666 repertoires, and 9.5 million to 11 million of these chains were shared by at least two donors. Raw reads were error-corrected and collapsed into unique sequences with a nearest-neighbor algorithm that merged closely related sequences to remove PCR and sequencing errors. Alignment of CDR3 sequences to IMGT reference sequences was used to assign V, D and J gene segments. Each retained sequence needed at least a six-nucleotide match to both a V gene segment and a J gene segment. A rearrangement counted as productive if the CDR3 had no stop codons and remained in frame with V and J, and every other rearrangement counted as non-productive. CDR3 was defined according to IMGT convention as the region running from the second conserved V-encoded cysteine to the conserved J-encoded phenylalanine. In an earlier analysis of roughly 610 of the donors, sequences lacking an unambiguous match to a single V gene segment were excluded. In an earlier analysis of a few hundred of the donors, V segments were called functional above 56.7% productive rearrangements and were called segregating when the between-donor standard deviation exceeded 5%. To diagnose cytomegalovirus status from the catalog of TCR beta chain sequences, a statistical classification framework was built. V and J gene assignment, in a later analysis, came from comparing TCR nucleotide sequences with IMGT/GENE-DB human TR gene sequences. The TCRdist pipeline was used in a later analysis to assign CDR3 sequences and most-parsimonious VDJ recombination scenarios. In a later analysis, each TCR beta chain was defined by its CDR3 amino acid sequence together with its V-gene family, and reads lacking a unique V-gene family were excluded. As a way to deal with suspected cross-contamination and a sequencing artifact, a later analysis dropped 450 to 600 nucleotide sequences that were highly shared and had low generation probability. In a later analysis, a clonal expansion index was calculated for each public chain from normalized within-repertoire ranks of inferred template counts. In a later analysis, generation probabilities were computed using a VDJ recombination model fitted to out-of-frame rearrangements, and the results were checked against IGoR. In a later analysis, hypergeometric tests were used to score TCR-TCR, TCR-HLA and TCR-CMV co-occurrence, with a repertoire-size bias correction applied to TCR pairs. False discovery rates were estimated in a later analysis by permuting HLA or CMV assignments 20 times. In a later analysis, co-occurring TCRs were grouped with DBSCAN, and TCRdist sequence similarity was added when clustering was performed within HLA-allele-positive subsets. Repertoires with fewer than 30,000 or more than 120,000 public chains, plus five repertoires with anomalous nucleotide sharing, were excluded from co-occurrence clustering. The source is immuneACCESS, and TCRdb retained only in-frame sequences with V and J called. Part of the clones is not carried over; for the studies checked, unresolved V genes explain less than half of this, and the remainder is unexplained. V and J calls plus clone size are reproduced from that table; the DNA served to infer D and trimming. Recorded for this sample are 100,000 to 150,000 clones; 55% to 75% of them occurred a single time. The ten top clones hold under 5% of the sample.

This clonotype was obtained from a man younger than 45 in good health and CMV-seronegative. The material sequenced was PBMCs.

The CDR3 protein: CASSYSGESGTQYF. The DNA sequence reads TGTGCCAGCAGTTACTCCGGGGAATCGGGGACCCAGTACTTC. The chain is assembled from TRBV6-5 and TRBJ2-5; possibly the D gene is TRBD2, per 5 matching bases. From cysteine to phenylalanine, the CDR3 is 14 amino acids long. Of the read, only the CDR3 DNA is kept; its 42 bases are in frame from base 1. V and J are truncated by 0 bases and 7 bases respectively, leaving an intervening sequence of 12 bases. CDR1 is given as MNHEY and CDR2 as SVGAGI, both from the germline V gene.